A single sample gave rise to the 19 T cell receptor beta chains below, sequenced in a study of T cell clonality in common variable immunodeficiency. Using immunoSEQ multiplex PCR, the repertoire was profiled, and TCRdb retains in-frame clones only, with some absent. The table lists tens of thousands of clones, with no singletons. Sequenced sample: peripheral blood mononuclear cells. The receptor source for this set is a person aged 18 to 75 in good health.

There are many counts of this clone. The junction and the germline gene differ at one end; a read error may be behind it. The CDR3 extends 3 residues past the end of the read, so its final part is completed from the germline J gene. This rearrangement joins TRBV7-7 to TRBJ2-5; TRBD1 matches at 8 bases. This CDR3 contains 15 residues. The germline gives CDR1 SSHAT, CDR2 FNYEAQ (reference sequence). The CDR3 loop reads CASSLAGQGGETQYF. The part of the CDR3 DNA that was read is TGTGCTAGCAGCTTAGCCGGACAGGGTGGTGAGACC.

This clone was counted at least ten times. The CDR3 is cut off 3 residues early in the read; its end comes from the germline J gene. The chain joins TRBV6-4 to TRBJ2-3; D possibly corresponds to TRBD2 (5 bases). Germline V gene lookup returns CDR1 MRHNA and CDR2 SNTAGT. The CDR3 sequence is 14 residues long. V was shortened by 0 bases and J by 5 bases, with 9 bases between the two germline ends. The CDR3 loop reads CASSDSTRGDTQYF. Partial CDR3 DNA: TGTGCCAGCAGTGACTCAACCCGGGGAGATACG.

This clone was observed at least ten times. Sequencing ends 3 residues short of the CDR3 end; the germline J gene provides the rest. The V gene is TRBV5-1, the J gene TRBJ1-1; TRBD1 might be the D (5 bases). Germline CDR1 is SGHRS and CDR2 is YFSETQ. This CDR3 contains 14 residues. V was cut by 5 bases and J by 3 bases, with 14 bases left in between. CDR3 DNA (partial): TGCGCCAGCAGTTCTGACAGAACGGACACTGAA. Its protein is CASSSDRTDTE. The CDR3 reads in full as CASSSDRTDTEAFF. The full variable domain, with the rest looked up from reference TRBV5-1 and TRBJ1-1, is KAGVTQTPRYLIKTRGQQVTLSCSPISGHRSVSWYQQTPGQGLQFLFEYFSETQRNKGNFPGRFSGRQFSNSRSEMNVSTLELGDSALYLCASSSDRTDTEAFFGQGTRLTVV.

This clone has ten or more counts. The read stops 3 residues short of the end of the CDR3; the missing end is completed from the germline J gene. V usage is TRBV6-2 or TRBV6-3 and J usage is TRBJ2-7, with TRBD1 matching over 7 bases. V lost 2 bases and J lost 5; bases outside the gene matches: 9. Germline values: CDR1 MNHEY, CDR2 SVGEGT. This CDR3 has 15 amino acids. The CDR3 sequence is CASSYNGQVRNEQYF. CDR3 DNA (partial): TGTGCCAGCAGTTACAACGGACAGGTTCGAAACGAG.

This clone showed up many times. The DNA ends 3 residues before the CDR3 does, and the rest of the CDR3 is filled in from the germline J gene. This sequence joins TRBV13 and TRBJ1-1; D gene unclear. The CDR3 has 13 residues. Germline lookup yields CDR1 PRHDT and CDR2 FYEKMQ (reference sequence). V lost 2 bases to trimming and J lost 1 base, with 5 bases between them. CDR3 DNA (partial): TGTGCCAGCAGCTTAACAGAGAACACTGAA. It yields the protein CASSLTENTE. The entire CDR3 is CASSLTENTEAFF. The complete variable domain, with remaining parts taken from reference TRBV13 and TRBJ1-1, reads AAGVIQSPRHLIKEKRETATLKCYPIPRHDTVYWYQQGPGQDPQFLISFYEKMQSDKGSIPDRFSAQQFSDYHSELNMSSLELGDSALYFCASSLTENTEAFFGQGTRLTVV.

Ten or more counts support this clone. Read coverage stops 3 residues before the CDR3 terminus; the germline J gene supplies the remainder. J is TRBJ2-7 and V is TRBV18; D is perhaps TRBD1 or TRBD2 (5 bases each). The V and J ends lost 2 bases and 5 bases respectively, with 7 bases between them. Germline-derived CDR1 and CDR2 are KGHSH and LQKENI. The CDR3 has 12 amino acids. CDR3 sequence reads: CASSPEGNEQYF. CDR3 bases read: TGTGCCAGCTCACCAGAGGGGAACGAG. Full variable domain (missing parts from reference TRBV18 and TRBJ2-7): NAGVMQNPRHLVRRRGQEARLRCSPMKGHSHVYWYRQLPEEGLKFMVYLQKENIIDESGMPKERFSAEFPKEGPSILRIQQVVRGDSAAYFCASSPEGNEQYFGPGTRLTVT.

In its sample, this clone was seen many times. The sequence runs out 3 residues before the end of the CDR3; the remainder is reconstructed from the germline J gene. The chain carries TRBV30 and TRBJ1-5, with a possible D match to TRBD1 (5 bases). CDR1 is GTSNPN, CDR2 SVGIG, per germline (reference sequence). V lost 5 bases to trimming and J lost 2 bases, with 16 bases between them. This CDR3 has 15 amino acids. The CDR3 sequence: CAWLSAGGGNQPQHF. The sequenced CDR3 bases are TGTGCCTGGCTGTCCGCGGGGGGAGGCAATCAGCCC.

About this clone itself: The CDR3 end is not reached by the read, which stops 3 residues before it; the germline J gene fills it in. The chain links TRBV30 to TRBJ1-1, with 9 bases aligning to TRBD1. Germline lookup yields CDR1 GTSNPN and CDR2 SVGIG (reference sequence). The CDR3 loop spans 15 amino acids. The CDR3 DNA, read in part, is TGTGCCTGGAGCTTCACCGGGACAGGGAGAGACGAG. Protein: CAWSFTGTGRDE. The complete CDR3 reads CAWSFTGTGRDEAFF.

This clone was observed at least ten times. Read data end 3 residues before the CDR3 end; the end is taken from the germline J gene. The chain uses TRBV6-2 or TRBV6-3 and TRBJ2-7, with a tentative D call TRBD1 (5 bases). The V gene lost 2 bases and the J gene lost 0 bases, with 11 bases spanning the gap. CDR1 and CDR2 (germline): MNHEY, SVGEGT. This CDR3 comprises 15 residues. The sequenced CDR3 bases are TGTGCCAGCAGTTACGGGGCAGCGAGCTCCTACGAG. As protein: CASSYGAASSYE. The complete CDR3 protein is CASSYGAASSYEQYF.

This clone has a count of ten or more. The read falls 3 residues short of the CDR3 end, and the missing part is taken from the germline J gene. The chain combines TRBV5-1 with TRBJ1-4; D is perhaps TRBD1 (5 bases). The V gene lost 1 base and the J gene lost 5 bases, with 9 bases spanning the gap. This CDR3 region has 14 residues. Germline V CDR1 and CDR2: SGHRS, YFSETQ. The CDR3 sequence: CASSLSQANEKLFF. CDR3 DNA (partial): TGCGCCAGCAGCTTGTCACAGGCAAATGAAAAA.

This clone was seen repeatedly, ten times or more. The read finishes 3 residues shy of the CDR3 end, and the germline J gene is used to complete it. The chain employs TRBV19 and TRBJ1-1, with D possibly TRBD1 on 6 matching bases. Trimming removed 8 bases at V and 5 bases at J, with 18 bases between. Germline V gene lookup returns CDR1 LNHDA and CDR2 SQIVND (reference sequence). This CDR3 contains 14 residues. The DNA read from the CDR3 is TGTGCCAGTTCCCTCGGGGGGCTGGGTACTGAA. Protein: CASSLGGLGTE. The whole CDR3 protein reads CASSLGGLGTEAFF.

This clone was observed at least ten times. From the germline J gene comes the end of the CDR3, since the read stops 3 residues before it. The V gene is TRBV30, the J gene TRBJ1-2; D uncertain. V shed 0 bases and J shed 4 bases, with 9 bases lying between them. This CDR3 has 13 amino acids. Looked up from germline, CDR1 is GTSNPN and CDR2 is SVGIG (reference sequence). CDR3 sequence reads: CAWSVPGSYGYTF. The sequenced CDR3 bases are TGTGCCTGGAGTGTACCAGGCTCCTATGGC.

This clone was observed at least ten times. CDR3 sequence reads: CASSPRQETQYF. The sequenced part of the CDR3 DNA is TGTGCCAGCAGCCCAAGGCAAGAGACC. The chain recombines TRBV7-6 with TRBJ2-5, with unresolved D. With the read ending 3 residues before the CDR3 end, the germline J gene is used to fill in that end. The CDR3 runs 12 residues. Germline V gene lookup returns CDR1 SGHVS and CDR2 FNYEAQ. Trimming cost V 5 bases and J 2 bases, with 6 bases left between them.

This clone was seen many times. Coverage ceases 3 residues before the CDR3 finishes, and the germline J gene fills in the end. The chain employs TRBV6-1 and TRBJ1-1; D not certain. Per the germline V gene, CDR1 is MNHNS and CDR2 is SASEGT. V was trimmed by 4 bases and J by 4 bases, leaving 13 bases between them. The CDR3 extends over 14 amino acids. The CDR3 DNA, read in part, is TGTGCCAGCAGTGGGCATACCCCGAGCACTGAA. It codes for CASSGHTPSTE. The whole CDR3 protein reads CASSGHTPSTEAFF.

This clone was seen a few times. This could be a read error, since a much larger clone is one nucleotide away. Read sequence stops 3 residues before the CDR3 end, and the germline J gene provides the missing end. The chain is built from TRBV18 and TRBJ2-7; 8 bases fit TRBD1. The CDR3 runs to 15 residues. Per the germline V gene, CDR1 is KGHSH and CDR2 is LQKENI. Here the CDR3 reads CVSSPQQGASYEQYF. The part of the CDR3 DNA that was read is TGTGTCAGCTCACCCCAGCAGGGGGCATCGTACGAG.

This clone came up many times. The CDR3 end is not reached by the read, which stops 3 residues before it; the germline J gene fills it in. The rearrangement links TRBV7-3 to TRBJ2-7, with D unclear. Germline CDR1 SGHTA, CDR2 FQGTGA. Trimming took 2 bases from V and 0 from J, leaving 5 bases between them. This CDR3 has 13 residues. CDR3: CASSLADSYEQYF. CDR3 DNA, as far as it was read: TGTGCCAGCAGCTTAGCGGACTCCTACGAG. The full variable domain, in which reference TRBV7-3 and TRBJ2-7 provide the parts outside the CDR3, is GAGVSQTPSNKVTEKGKYVELRCDPISGHTALYWYRQSLGQGPEFLIYFQGTGAADDSGLPNDRFFAVRPEGSVSTLKIQRTERGDSAVYLCASSLADSYEQYFGPGTRLTVT.

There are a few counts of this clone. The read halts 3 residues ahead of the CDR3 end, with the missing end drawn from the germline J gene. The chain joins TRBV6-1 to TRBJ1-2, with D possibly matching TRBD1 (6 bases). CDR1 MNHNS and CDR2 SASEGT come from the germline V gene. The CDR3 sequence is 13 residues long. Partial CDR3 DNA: TGTGCCAGCAGTGATGGGGGGGCTGGAGAC. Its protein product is CASSDGGAGD. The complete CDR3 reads CASSDGGAGDYTF.

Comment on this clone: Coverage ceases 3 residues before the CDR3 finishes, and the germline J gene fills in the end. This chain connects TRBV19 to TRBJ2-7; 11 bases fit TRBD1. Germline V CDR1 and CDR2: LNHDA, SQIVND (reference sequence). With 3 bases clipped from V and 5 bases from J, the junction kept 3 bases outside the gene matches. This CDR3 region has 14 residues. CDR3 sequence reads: CASSISGQGDEQYF. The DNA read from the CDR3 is TGTGCCAGTAGTATTTCGGGACAGGGGGACGAG.

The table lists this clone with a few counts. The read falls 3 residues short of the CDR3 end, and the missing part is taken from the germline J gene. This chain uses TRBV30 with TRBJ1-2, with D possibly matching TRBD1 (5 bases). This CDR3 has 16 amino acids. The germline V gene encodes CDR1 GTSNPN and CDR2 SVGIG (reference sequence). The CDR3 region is CAWGSRVGIGAYDYTF. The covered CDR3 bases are TGTGCCTGGGGCTCCAGGGTAGGGATTGGGGCATACGAC.